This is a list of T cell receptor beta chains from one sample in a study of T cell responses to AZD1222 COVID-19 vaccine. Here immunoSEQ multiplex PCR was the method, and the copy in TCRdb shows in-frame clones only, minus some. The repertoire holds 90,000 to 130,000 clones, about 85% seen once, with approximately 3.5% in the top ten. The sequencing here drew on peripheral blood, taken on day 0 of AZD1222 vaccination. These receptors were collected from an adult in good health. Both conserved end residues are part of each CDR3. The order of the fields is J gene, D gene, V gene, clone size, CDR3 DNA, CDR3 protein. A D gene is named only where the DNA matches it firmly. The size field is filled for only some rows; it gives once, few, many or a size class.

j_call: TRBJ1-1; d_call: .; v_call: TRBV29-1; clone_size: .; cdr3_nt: TGCAGCGTTGAGCCCCCGCAGGGCCCCGCTTTCTTT; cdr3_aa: CSVEPPQGPAFF
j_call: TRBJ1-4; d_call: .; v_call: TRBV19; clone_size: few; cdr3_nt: TGTGCCAGTAGGCAAACCTCTGCAACTAATGAAAAACTGTTTTTT; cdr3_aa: CASRQTSATNEKLFF
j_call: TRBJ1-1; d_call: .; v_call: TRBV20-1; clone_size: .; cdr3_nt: TGCAGTGCCCTCCGGGACACTGAAGCTTTCTTT; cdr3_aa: CSALRDTEAFF
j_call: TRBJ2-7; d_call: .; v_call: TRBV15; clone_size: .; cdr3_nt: TGTGCCACCAGCGGAGGCGAGTTCAAGCAGTACTTC; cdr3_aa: CATSGGEFKQYF
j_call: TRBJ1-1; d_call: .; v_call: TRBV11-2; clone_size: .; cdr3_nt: TGTGCCAGCAGCTTAGACAGGGGAAGTCACACTGAAGCTTTCTTT; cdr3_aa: CASSLDRGSHTEAFF
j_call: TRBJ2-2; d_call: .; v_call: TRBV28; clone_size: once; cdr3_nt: TGTGCCAGCAGTTTATCCCGGACAGCGAACACCGGGGAGCTGTTTTTT; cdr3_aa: CASSLSRTANTGELFF
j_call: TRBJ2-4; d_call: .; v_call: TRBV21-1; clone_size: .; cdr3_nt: TGTGCCAGCAACCTCAAAAACATTCAGTACTTC; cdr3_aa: CASNLKNIQYF
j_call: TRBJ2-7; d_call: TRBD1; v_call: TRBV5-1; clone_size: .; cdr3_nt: TGCGCCAGCAGCGTGGACAGGGGATCCTACGAGCAGTACTTC; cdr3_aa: CASSVDRGSYEQYF
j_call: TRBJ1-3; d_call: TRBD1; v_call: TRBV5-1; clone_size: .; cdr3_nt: TGCGCCAGCAGCAAGGCCGGGACAGGGGCTGGAAACACCATATATTTT; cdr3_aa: CASSKAGTGAGNTIYF
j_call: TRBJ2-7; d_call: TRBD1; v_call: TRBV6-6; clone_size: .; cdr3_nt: TGTGCCAGCAGTTTCCCCGACAGGGGAGCCTACGAGCAGTACTTC; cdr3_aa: CASSFPDRGAYEQYF
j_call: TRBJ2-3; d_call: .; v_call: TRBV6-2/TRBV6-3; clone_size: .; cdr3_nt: TGTGCCAGCAGCAGCTACTCCAGCCTAGGTGCAGATACGCAGTATTTT; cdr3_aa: CASSSYSSLGADTQYF
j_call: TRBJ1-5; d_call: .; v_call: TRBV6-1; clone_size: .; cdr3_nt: TGTGCCAGCAGTGAATATCTCGGACAGAACAATCAGCCCCAGCATTTT; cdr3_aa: CASSEYLGQNNQPQHF
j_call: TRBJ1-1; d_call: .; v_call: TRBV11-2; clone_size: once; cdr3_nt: TGTGCCAGCAGCTCGGGATCGGGCACTGAAGCTTTCTTT; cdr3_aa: CASSSGSGTEAFF
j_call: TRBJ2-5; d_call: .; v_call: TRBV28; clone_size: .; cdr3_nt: TGTGCCAGCAGTACAACCGCAGGGGCAGGGGAGACCCAGTACTTC; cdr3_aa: CASSTTAGAGETQYF
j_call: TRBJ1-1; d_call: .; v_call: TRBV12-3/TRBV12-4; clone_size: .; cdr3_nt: TGTGCCAGCAGTTTTAATGGGGAGACTGAAGCTTTCTTT; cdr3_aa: CASSFNGETEAFF
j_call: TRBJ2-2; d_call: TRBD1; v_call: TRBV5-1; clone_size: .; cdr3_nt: TGCGCCAGCAGCTTGGACAGGGGAGACACCGGGGAGCTGTTTTTT; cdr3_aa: CASSLDRGDTGELFF
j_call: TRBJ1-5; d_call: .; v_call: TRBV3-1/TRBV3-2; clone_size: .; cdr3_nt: TGTGCCAGCAGCCCGGGGGGGAGGACTAGCAATCAGCCCCAGCATTTT; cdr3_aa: CASSPGGRTSNQPQHF
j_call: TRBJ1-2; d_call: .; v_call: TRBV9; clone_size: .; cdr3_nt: TGTGCCAGCAGCGTAGATGTGGGGGCAGACTATGGCTACACCTTC; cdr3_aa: CASSVDVGADYGYTF
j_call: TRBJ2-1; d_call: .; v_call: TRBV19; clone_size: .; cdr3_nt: TGTGCCAGTAGTAGGGCCCTTCTTTTAGCGAGTATGAACAATGAGCAGTTCTTC; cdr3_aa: CASSRALLLASMNNEQFF
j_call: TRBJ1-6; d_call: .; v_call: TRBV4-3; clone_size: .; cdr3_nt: TGCGCCAGCAGCCAAGGATCCGGGACGCCTCATTCACCCCTCCACTTT; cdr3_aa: CASSQGSGTPHSPLHF
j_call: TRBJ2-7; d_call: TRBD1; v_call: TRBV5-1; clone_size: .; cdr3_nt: TGCGCCAGCAGCTCGACAGGGCAATCCTACGAGCAGTACTTC; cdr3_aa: CASSSTGQSYEQYF
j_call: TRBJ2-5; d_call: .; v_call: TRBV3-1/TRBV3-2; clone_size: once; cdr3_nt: TGTGCCAGCAGCCCAAGAGGGACTGAGACCCAGTACTTC; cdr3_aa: CASSPRGTETQYF
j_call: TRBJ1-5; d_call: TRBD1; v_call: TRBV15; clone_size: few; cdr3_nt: TGTGCCACCAGCAGAGCAAAGGGACAGGGGGATCAGCCCCAGCATTTT; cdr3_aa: CATSRAKGQGDQPQHF
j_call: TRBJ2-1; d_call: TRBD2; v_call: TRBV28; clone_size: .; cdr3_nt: TGTGCCAGCAGTCCCGCTAGCGGGAGACTGTACAATGAGCAGTTCTTC; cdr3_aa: CASSPASGRLYNEQFF
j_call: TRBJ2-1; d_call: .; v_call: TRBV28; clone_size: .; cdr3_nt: TGTGCCAGCAGTTCCCGGGCTCGACGGCAGGAGCAGTTCTTC; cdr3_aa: CASSSRARRQEQFF
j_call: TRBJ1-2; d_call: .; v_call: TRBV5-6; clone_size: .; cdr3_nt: TGTGCCAGCAGCCCCGACTGGGGTAACTATGGCTACACCTTC; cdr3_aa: CASSPDWGNYGYTF
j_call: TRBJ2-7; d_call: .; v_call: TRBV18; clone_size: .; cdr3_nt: TGTGCCAGCTCAGCCTCGGGGGACTCCTACGAGCAGTACTTC; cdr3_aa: CASSASGDSYEQYF
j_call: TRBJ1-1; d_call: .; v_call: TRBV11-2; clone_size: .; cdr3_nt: TGTGCCAGCAGCTTTAGGGAAGGGGGGAACACTGAAGCTTTCTTT; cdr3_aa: CASSFREGGNTEAFF
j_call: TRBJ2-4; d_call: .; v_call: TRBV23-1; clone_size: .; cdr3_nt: TGCGCCAGCAGTCAACAAACCCCGCAAGCCAAAAACATTCAGTACTTC; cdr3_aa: CASSQQTPQAKNIQYF
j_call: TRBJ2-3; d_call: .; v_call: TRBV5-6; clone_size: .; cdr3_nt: TGTGCCAGCAGCTTGGTACGGGGGAGCACAGATACGCAGTATTTT; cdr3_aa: CASSLVRGSTDTQYF
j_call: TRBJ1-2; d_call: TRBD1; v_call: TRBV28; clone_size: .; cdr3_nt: TGTGCCAGCAGTTTCAACAGGGGGGATGGCTACACCTTC; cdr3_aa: CASSFNRGDGYTF
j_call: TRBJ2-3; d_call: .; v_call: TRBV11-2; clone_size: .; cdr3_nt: TGTGCCAGCAGCATACGGGACTCCAGCACAGATACGCAGTATTTT; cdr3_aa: CASSIRDSSTDTQYF
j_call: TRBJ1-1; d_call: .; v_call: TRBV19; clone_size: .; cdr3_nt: TGTGCCAGTAGCCGGCTGAACCAGGGTAGCAATGAAGCTTTCTTT; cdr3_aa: CASSRLNQGSNEAFF
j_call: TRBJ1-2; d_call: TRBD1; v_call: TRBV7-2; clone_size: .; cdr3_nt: TGTGCCAGCAGGGCACAGGGGTCGCGGGTAGGAGGGACTGGCTACACCTTC; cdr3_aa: CASRAQGSRVGGTGYTF
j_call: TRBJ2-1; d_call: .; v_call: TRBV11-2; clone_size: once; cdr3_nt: TGTGCCAGCAACGTGGGGGATGAGCAGTTCTTC; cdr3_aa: CASNVGDEQFF
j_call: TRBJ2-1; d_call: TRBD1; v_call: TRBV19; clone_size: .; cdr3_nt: TGTGCCAGTAGTTACCCGGACAGGCCCGGCTACAATGAGCAGTTCTTC; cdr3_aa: CASSYPDRPGYNEQFF
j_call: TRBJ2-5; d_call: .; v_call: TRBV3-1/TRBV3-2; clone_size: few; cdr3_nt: TGTGCCAGCAGCCATGAAGCACTGCAAGAGACCCAGTACTTC; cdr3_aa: CASSHEALQETQYF
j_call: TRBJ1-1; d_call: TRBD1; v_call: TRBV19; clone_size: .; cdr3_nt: TGTGCCAGTAGCTGGACAGGGGGTAACACTGAAGCTTTCTTT; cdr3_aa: CASSWTGGNTEAFF
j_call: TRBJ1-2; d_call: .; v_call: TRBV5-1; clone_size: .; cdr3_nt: TGCGCCAGCAGCTTGGGGGGTATTGGGGATGGCTACACCTTC; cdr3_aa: CASSLGGIGDGYTF
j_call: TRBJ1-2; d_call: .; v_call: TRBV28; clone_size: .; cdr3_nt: TGTGCCAGCCGAGGGGACAATAACTATGGCTACACCTTC; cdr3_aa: CASRGDNNYGYTF
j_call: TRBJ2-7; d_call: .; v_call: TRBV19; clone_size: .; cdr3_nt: TGTGCCAGTAGTACCCTAGGGGGGAGCTCAGGGCGCTACGAGCAGTACTTC; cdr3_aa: CASSTLGGSSGRYEQYF
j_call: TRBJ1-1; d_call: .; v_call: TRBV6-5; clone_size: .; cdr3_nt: TGTGCCAGTAAGGGAGGCACTGAAGCTTTCTTT; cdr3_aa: CASKGGTEAFF
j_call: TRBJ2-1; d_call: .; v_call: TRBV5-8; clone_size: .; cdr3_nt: TGTGCCAGCAGCTTGGCTTGGTCGTACGATGAGCAGTTCTTC; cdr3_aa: CASSLAWSYDEQFF
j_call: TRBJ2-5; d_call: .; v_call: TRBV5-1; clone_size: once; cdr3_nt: TGCGCCAGCAGCTTGAGTGGGAGTTTCCAAGAGACCCAGTACTTC; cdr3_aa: CASSLSGSFQETQYF
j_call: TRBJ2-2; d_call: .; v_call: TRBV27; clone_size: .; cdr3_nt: TGTGCCAGCAGTTTATCTTTCACCGGGGAGCTGTTTTTT; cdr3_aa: CASSLSFTGELFF
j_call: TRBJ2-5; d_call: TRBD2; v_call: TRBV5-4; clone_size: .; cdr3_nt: TGTGCCAGCAGCCAAGCGGGGGGGCGAGAGACCCAGTACTTC; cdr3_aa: CASSQAGGRETQYF
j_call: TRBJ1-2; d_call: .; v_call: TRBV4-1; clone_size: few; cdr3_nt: TGCGCCAGCAGCCAAGAAAGCTTGGGCTATGGCTACACCTTC; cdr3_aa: CASSQESLGYGYTF
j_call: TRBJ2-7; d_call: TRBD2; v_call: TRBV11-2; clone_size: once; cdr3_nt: TGTGCCAGCAGCCAGAGTCCCGGGACTAGCGGGATCGAGCAGTACTTC; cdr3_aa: CASSQSPGTSGIEQYF
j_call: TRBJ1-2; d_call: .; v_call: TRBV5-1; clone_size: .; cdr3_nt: TGCGCCAGCAGCTTTGACCGGCTGGGAGTTGGAGGCTACACCTTC; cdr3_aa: CASSFDRLGVGGYTF
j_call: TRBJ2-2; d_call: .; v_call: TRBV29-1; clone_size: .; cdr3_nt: TGCAGCGTGGAGGGGGTTGTTGTAGCGGAGTACACCGGGGAGCTGTTTTTT; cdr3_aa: CSVEGVVVAEYTGELFF
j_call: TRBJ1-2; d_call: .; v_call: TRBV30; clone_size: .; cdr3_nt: TGTGCCTGGAGTGTACAGACGCCTAGCTATGGCTACACCTTC; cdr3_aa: CAWSVQTPSYGYTF
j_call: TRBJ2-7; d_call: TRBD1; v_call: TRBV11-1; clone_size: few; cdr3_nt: TGTGCCAGCAGCCTGGGACAGGGGGCTAGGGAGCAGTACTTC; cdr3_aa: CASSLGQGAREQYF
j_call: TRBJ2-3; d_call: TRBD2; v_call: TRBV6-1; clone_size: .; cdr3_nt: TGTGCCAGCAGTGAACAGGGACTAGCGGGAGTCCCAGATACGCAGTATTTT; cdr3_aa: CASSEQGLAGVPDTQYF
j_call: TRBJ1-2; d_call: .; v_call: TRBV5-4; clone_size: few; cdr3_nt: TGTGCCAGCAGCTTGGACAGGCAGAACTATGGCTACACCTTC; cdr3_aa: CASSLDRQNYGYTF
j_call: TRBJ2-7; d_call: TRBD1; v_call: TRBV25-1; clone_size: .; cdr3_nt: TGTGCCAGCAGTGAATCCGGGACAGGAGACTACGAGCAGTACTTC; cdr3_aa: CASSESGTGDYEQYF
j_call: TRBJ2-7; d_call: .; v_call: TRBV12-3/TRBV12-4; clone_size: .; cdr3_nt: TGTGCCAGCAGTTTATCCCCTAGCCAGCAGTACTTC; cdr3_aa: CASSLSPSQQYF